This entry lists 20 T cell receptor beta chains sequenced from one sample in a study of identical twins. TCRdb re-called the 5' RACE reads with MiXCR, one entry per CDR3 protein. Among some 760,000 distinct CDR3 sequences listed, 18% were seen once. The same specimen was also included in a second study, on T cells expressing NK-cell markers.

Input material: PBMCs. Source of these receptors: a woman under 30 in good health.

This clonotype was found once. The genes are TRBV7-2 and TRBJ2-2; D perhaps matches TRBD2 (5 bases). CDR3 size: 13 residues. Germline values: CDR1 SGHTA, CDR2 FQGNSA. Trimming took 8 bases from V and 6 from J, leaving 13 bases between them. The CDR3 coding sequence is TGTGCCAGCTGCCCGTGGGGAGCCGGGGAGCTGTTTTTT. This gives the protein CASCPWGAGELFF.

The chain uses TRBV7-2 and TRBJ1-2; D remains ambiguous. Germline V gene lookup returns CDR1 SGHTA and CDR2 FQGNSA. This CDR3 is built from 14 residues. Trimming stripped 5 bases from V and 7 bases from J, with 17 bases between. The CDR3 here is CASSPPIPMGGYTF. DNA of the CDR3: TGTGCCAGCAGCCCGCCGATACCAATGGGTGGCTACACCTTC.

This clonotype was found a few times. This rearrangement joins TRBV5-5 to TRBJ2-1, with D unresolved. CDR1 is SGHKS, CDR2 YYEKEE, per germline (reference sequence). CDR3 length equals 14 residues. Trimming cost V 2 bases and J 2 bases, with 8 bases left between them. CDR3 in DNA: TGTGCCAGCAGCTTTGAGGATACCTACAATGAGCAGTTCTTC. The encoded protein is CASSFEDTYNEQFF.

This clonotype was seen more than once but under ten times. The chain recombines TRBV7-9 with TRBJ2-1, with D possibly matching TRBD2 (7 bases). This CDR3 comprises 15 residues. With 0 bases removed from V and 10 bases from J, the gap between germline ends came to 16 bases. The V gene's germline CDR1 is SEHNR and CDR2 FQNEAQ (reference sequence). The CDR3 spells CASSLAGGTTLEQFF. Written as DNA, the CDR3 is TGTGCCAGCAGCTTAGCGGGAGGGACAACTCTCGAGCAGTTCTTC.

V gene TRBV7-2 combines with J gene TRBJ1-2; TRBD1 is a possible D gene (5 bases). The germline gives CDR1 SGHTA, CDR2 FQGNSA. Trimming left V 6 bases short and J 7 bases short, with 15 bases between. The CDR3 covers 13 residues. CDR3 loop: CASRTGPASGYTF. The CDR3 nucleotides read TGTGCCAGCAGAACGGGACCGGCCAGTGGCTACACCTTC.

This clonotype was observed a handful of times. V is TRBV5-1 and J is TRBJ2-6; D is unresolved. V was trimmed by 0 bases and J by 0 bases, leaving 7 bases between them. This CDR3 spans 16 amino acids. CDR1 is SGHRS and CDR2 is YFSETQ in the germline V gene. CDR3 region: CASSLDVSSGANVLTF. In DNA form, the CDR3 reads TGCGCCAGCAGCTTGGACGTCAGCTCTGGGGCCAACGTCCTGACTTTC.

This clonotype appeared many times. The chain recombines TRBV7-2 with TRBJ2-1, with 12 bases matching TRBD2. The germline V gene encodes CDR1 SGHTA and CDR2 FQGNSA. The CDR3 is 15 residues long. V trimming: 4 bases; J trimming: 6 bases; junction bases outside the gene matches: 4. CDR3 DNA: TGTGCCAGCAGCTCAACACTAGCGGGAGGCAATGAGCAGTTCTTC. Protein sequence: CASSSTLAGGNEQFF.

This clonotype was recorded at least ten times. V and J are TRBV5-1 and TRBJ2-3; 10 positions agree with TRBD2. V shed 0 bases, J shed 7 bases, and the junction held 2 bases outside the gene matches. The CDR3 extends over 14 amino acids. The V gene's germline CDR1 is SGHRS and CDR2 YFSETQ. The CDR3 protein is CASSLERGGNTQYF. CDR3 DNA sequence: TGCGCCAGCAGCTTGGAGCGGGGGGGCAATACGCAGTATTTT. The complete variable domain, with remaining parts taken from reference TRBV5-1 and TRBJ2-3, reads KAGVTQTPRYLIKTRGQQVTLSCSPISGHRSVSWYQQTPGQGLQFLFEYFSETQRNKGNFPGRFSGRQFSNSRSEMNVSTLELGDSALYLCASSLERGGNTQYFGPGTRLTVL.

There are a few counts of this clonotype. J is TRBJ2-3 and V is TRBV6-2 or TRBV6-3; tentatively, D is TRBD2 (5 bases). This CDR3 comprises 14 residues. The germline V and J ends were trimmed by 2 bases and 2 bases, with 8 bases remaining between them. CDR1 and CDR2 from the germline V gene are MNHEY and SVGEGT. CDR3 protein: CASSYRTFTDTQYF. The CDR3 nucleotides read TGTGCCAGCAGTTACCGGACTTTCACAGATACGCAGTATTTT.

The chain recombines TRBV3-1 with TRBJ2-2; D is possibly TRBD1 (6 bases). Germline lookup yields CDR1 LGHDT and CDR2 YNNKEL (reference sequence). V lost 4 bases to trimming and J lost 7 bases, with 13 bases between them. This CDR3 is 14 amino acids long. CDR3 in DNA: TGTGCCAGCAGCCTCACAGGGCTCGGCGGGGAGCTGTTTTTT. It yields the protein CASSLTGLGGELFF.

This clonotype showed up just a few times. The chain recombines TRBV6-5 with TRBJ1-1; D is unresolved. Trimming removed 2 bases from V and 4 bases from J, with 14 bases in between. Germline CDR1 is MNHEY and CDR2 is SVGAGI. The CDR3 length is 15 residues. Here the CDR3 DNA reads TGTGCCAGCAGTTACCCGGACCGCCCGGGCACTGAAGCTTTCTTT. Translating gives CASSYPDRPGTEAFF.

In nucleotides, the CDR3 is TGTGCCAGCAGTCCCCACGGCAGGGGTCGATACAATGAGCAGTTCTTC. Its protein product is CASSPHGRGRYNEQFF. The V call is TRBV6-2 or TRBV6-3, the J call TRBJ2-1, with D perhaps TRBD1 (6 bases). Germline lookup yields CDR1 MNHEY and CDR2 SVGEGT. CDR3 length equals 16 residues. With 5 bases removed from V and 4 bases from J, the gap between germline ends came to 18 bases.

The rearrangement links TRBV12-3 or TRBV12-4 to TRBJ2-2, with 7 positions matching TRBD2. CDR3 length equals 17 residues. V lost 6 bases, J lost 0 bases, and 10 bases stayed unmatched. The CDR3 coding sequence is TGTGCCAGCAGCCCTCTTCTGGGGGGGACGAACACCGGGGAGCTGTTTTTT. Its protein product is CASSPLLGGTNTGELFF.

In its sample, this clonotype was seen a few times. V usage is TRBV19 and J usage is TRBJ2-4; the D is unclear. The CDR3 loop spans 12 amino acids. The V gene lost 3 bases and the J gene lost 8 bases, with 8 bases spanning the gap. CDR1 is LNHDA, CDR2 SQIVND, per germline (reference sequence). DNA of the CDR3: TGTGCCAGTAGTATTTGGTCAGACATTCAGTACTTC. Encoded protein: CASSIWSDIQYF.

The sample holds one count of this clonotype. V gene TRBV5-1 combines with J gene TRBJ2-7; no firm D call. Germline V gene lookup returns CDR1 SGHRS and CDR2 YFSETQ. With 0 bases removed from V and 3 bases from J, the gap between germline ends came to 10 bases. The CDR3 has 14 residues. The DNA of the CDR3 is TGCGCCAGCAGCTTGGATCCAAATAACTACGAGCAGTACTTC. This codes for CASSLDPNNYEQYF.

As DNA, the CDR3 is TGTGCCAGTAGCGGGGGGGTCTCGGGCGAGCAGTACTTC. Translating it yields CASSGGVSGEQYF. The chain combines TRBV10-3 with TRBJ2-7; the match to TRBD2 covers 11 bases. Looked up from germline, CDR1 is ENHRY and CDR2 is SYGVKD. The CDR3 covers 13 residues. J was trimmed by 6 bases and V by 10 bases; bases with no gene match: 8.

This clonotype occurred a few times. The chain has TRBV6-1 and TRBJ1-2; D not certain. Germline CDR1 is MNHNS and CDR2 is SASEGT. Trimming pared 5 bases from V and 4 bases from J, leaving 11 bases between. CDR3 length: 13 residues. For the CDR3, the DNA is TGTGCCAGCAGTATGGACGGATTCTATGGCTACACCTTC. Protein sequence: CASSMDGFYGYTF.

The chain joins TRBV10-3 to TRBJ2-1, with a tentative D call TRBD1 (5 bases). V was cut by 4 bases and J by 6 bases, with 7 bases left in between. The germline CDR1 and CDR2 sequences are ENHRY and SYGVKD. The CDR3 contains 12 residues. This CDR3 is CAISGQFNEQFF. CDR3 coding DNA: TGTGCCATCAGTGGACAGTTCAATGAGCAGTTCTTC.

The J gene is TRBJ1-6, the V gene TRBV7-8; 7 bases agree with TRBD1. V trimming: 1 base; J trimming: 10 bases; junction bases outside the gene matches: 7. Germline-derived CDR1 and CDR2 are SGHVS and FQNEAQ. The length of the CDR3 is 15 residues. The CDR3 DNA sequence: TGTGCCAGCAGCTTAGAGGGACAGTTTGAATCACCCCTCCACTTT. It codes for CASSLEGQFESPLHF.

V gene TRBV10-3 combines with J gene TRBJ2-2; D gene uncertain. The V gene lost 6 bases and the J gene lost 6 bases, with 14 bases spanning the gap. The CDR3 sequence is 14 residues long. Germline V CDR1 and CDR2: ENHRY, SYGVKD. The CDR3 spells CAISGPGSAGELFF. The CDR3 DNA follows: TGTGCCATCAGCGGGCCTGGAAGCGCCGGGGAGCTGTTTTTT.